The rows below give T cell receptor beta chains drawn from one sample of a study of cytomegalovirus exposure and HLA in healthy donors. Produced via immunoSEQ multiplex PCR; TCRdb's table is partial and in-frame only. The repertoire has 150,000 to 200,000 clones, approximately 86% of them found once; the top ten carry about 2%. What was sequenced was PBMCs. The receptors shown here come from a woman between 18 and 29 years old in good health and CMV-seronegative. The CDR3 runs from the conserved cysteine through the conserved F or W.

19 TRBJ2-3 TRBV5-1 CASSPGSSGGYAGADTQYF
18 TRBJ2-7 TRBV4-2 CASSQVTPSGGQNYEQYF
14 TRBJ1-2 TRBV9 CASSAEEGMYGYTF
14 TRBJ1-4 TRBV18 CASSRGGRREKLFF
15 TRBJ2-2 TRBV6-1 CASSEPERNTGELFF
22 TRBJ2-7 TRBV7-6 CASSKLAGGPSLFSEGPYEQYF
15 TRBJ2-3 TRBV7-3 CASSFVAGADDTQYF
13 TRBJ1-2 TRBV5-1 CASSEIRGEGYTF
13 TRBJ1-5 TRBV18 CASSPGVRQPQHF
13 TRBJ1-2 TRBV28 CASTSQGARGYTF
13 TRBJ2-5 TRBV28 CASSFQGGETQYF
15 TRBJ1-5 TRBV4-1 CASSQDGGFYQPQHF
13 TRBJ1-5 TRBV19 CASTRFSNQPQHF
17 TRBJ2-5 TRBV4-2 CASSQDWTQGSQETQYF
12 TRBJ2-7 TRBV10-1 CASSASSYEQYF
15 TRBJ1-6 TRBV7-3 CASSAKDRGSSPLHF
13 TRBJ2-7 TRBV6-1 CASSELGGHEQYF
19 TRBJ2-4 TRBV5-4 CASSLLAGEITRSKNIQYF
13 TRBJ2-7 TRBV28 CASSWLGAFGQYF
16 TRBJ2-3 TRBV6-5 CASSYLLAGDTDTQYF
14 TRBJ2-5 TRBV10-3 CAISERNTQETQYF
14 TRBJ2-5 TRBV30 CAWSVAGGQETQYF
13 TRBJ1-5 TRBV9 CASSVATGQPQHF
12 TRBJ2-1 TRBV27 CASSSRGDEQFF
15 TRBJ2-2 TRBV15 CATSRQGPDTGELFF
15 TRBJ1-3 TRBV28 CASSLGGNSGNTIYF
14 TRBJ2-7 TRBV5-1 CASSFSGNSYEQYF
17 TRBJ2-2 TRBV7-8 CASSLVGFLAGSGELFF
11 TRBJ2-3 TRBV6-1 CASRSTDTQYF
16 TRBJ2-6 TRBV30 CAWGRDRVSGANVLTF
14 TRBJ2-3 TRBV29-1 CSVGGLGGTDTQYF
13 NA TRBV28 CASSFWENYEQYF